This T cell receptor (beta chain) is drawn from a study of early T cells in non-severe SARS-CoV-2 infection. CDR3 size: 15 residues. Germline CDR1 reads DFQATT; CDR2 reads SNEGSKA (reference sequence). The V and J ends lost 5 bases and 5 bases, in that order; junction bases with no gene match: 10. Each CDR3 protein gets one entry after TCRdb re-called the 5' RACE reads with MiXCR. The profile shows about 80,000 distinct CDR3 sequences, roughly 12% of them singletons. There are a few counts of this clonotype. This sequence was found in an adult who was a healthcare worker with PCR-confirmed SARS-CoV-2 infection or an uninfected control (not recorded which). The donor label of this sample is uncertain. This chain uses TRBV20-1 with TRBJ2-3; the match to TRBD1 covers 10 bases. Sequences were derived from whole blood, sampled at baseline. The CDR3 region is CSALTGTGVVDTQYF. CDR3 DNA sequence: TGCAGTGCTCTCACCGGGACAGGGGTGGTAGATACGCAGTATTTT.